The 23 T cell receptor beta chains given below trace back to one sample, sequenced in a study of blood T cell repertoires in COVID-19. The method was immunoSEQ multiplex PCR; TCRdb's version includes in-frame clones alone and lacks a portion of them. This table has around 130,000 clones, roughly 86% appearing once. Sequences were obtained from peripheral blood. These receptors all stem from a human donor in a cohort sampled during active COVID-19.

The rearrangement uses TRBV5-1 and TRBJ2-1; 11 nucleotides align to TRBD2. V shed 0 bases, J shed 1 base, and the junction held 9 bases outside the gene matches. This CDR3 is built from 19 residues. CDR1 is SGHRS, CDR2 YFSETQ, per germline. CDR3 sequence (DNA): TGCGCCAGCAGCTTGGAATTAGCGGGGGGGGCCCCTTCCTACAATGAGCAGTTCTTC. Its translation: CASSLELAGGAPSYNEQFF.

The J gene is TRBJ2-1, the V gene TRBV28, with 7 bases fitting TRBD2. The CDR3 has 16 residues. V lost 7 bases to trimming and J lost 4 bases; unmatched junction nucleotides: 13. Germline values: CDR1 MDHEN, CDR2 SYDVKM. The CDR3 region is CASNEMTSRSYNEQFF. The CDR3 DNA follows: TGTGCCAGCAACGAAATGACTAGCCGTTCTTACAATGAGCAGTTCTTC.

The DNA of the CDR3 is TGTGCCAGCAGCCCCAGGGGGGATTTCTACGAGCAGTACTTC. Its protein product is CASSPRGDFYEQYF. This rearrangement joins TRBV5-8 to TRBJ2-7; TRBD1 is a possible D gene (7 bases). Between the trimmed V and J ends, which lost 4 bases and 3 bases, there was a span of 14 bases. The CDR3 sequence is 14 residues long. CDR1 and CDR2 (germline): SGHTS, YDEGEE.

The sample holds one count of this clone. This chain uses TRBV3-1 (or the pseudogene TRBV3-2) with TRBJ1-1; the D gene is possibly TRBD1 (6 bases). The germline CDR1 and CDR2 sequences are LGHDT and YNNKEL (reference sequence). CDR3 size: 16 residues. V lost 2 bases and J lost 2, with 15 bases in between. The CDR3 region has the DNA TGTGCCAGCAGCCAACGTACCGGGACACTCAACACTGAAGCTTTCTTT. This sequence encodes CASSQRTGTLNTEAFF.

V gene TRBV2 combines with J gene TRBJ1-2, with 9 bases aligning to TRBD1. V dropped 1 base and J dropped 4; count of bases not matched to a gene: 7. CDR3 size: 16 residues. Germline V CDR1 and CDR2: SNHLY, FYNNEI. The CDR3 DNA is TGTGCCAGCAGTGAAGAAGGGACAGGGACACTCTATGGCTACACCTTC. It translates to CASSEEGTGTLYGYTF.

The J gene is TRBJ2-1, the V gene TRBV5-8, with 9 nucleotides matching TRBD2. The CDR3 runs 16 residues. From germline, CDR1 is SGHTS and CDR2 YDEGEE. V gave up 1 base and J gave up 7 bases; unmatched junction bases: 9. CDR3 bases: TGTGCCAGCAGCTTGTCCCCTAGCGGGGTCTCGAATGAGCAGTTCTTC. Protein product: CASSLSPSGVSNEQFF.

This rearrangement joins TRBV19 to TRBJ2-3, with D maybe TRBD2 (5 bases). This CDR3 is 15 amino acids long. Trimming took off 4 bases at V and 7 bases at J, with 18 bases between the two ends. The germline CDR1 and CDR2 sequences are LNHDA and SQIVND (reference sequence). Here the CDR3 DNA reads TGTGCCAGTAGTACTACCCTCTGGAGAGGGAATACGCAGTATTTT. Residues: CASSTTLWRGNTQYF.

CDR3 sequence reads: CAWSVGRGTQYF. The CDR3 coding sequence is TGTGCCTGGAGTGTTGGTCGGGGGACCCAGTACTTC. V is TRBV30 and J is TRBJ2-5; tentatively, D is TRBD2 (5 bases). CDR3 size: 12 residues. The ends were cut back, 0 bases at V and 7 bases at J, with 9 bases in the middle. In germline, CDR1 is GTSNPN, CDR2 SVGIG (reference sequence). Looking up the rest from reference TRBV30 and TRBJ2-5 gives the full variable domain: SQTIHQWPATLVQPVGSPLSLECTVEGTSNPNLYWYRQAAGRGLQLLFYSVGIGQISSEVPQNLSASRPQDRQFILSSKKLLLSDSGFYLCAWSVGRGTQYFGPGTRLLVL.

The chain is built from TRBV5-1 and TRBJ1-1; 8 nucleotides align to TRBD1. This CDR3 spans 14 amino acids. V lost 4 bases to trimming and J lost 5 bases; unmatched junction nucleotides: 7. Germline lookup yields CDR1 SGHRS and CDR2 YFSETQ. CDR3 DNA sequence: TGCGCCAGCAGCAACACAGGGGGTGGTACTGAAGCTTTCTTT. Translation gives CASSNTGGGTEAFF.

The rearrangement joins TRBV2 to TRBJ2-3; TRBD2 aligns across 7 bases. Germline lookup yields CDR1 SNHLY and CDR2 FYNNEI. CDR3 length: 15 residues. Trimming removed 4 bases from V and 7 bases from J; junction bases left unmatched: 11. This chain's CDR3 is CASSVAGRGRNTQYF. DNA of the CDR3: TGTGCCAGCAGTGTTGCAGGGAGGGGACGAAATACGCAGTATTTT. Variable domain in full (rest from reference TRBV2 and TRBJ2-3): EPEVTQTPSHQVTQMGQEVILRCVPISNHLYFYWYRQILGQKVEFLVSFYNNEISEKSEIFDDQFSVERPDGSNFTLKIRSTKLEDSAMYFCASSVAGRGRNTQYFGPGTRLTVL.

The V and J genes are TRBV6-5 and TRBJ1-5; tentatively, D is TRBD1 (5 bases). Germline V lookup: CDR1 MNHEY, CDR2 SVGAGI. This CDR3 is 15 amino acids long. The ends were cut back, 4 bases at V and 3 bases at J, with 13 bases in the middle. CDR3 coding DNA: TGTGCCAGCAGTTTCGGCAGGGCCCCCAATCAGCCCCAGCATTTT. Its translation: CASSFGRAPNQPQHF.

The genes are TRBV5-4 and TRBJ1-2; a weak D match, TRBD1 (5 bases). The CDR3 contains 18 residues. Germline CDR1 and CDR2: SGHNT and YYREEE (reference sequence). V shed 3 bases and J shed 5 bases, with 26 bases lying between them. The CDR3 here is CASSSPGGGTQDRYGYTF. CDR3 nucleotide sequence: TGTGCCAGCAGCTCCCCCGGGGGGGGGACCCAGGATAGGTATGGCTACACCTTC.

CDR3 region: CASSQVRGSNYGYTF. The CDR3 DNA sequence: TGTGCCAGCAGCCAAGTAAGGGGCTCTAACTATGGCTACACCTTC. The V call is TRBV3-1 (or the pseudogene TRBV3-2), the J call TRBJ1-2, with D perhaps TRBD1 (5 bases). Trimming took off 1 base at V and 0 bases at J, with 9 bases between the two ends. Germline V gene lookup returns CDR1 LGHDT and CDR2 YNNKEL (reference sequence). This CDR3 contains 15 residues.

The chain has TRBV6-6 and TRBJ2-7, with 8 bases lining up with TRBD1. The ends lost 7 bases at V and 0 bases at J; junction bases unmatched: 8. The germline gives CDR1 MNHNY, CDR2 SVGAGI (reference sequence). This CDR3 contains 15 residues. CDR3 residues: CASIRAGTGSYEQYF. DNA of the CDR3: TGTGCCAGCATACGAGCCGGGACAGGCTCCTACGAGCAGTACTTC.

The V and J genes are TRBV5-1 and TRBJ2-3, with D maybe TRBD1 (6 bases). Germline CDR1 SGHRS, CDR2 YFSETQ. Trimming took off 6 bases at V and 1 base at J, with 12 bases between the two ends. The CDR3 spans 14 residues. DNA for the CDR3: TGCGCCAGCAAGAGACAGGACCGCACAGATACGCAGTATTTT. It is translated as CASKRQDRTDTQYF.

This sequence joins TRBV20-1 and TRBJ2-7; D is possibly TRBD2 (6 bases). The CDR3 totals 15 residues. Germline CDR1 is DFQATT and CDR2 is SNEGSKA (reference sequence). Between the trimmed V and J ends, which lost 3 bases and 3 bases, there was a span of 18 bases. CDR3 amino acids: CSASGEGTRIYEQYF. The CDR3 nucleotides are TGCAGTGCTAGTGGCGAAGGGACTCGGATCTACGAGCAGTACTTC.

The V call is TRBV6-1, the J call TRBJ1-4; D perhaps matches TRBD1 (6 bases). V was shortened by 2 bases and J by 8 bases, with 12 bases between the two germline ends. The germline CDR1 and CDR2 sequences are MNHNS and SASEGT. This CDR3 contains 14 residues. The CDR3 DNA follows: TGTGCCAGCAGTGAACGACAGGTCGGCGAAAAACTGTTTTTT. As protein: CASSERQVGEKLFF.

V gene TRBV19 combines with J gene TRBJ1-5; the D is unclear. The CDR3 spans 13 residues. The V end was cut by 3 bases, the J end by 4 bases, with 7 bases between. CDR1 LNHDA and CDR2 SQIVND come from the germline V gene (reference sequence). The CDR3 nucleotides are TGTGCCAGTAGTATTCCGGGAAATCAGCCCCAGCATTTT. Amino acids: CASSIPGNQPQHF.

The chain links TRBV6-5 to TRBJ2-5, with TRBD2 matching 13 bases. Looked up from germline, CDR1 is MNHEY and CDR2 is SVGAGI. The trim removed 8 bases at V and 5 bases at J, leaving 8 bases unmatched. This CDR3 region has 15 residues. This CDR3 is CASLRLAGGRETQYF. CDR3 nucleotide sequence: TGTGCCAGCTTGAGACTAGCGGGGGGCCGGGAGACCCAGTACTTC.

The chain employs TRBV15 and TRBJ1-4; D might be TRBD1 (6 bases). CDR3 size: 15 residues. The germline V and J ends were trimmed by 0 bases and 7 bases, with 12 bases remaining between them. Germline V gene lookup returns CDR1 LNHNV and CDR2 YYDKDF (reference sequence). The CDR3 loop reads CATSREQGPGEKLFF. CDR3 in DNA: TGTGCCACCAGCAGAGAACAGGGACCGGGTGAAAAACTGTTTTTT.

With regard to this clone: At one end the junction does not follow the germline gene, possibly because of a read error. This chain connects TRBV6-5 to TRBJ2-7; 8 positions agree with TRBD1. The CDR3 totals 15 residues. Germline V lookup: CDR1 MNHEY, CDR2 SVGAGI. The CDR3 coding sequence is TGTGCCAGCAGTTACGGGACAGGCCTCAAGTACGGGCAGTACTTC. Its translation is CASSYGTGLKYGQYF.

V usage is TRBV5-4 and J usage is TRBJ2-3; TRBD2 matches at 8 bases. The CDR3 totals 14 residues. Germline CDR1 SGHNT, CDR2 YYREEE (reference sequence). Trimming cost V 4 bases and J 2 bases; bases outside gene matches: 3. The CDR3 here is CASSRGGDTDTQYF. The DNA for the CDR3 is TGTGCCAGCAGCCGGGGGGGGGACACAGATACGCAGTATTTT.

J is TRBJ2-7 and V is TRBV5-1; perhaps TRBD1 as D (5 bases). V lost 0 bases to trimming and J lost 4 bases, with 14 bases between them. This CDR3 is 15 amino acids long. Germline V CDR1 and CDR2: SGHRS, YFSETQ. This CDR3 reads CASSLGQSIQYEQYF. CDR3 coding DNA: TGCGCCAGCAGCTTGGGACAGAGCATCCAGTACGAGCAGTACTTC. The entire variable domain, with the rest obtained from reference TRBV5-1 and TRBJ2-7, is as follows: KAGVTQTPRYLIKTRGQQVTLSCSPISGHRSVSWYQQTPGQGLQFLFEYFSETQRNKGNFPGRFSGRQFSNSRSEMNVSTLELGDSALYLCASSLGQSIQYEQYFGPGTRLTVT.